Listed below are T cell receptor beta chains from one sample, sequenced in a study of T cells after yellow fever vaccination. TCRdb independently ran MiXCR on the 5' RACE reads; one entry per CDR3 protein. The sample includes roughly 68,000 distinct CDR3 sequences, approximately 7% of them seen just once. The source material was CD8+ T cells sorted from PBMCs, sampled about 41 days after the first yellow fever vaccination. These receptors were taken from a young man who received the YFV17D yellow fever vaccine. Each CDR3 is given with its conserved first and last residue. Fields, in order: clone size, J gene, V gene, CDR3 protein. Some rows mark clone size as missing; the rest say once, few, many or name a class of expanded clone.

size: many
J: TRBJ2-7
V: TRBV6-2/TRBV6-3
CDR3: CASRPGQGANYEQYF

size: .
J: TRBJ2-7
V: TRBV19
CDR3: CASSIGRTGGFYEQYF

size: .
J: TRBJ1-2
V: TRBV14
CDR3: CASSLAGDYGYTF

size: .
J: TRBJ2-1
V: TRBV5-1
CDR3: CASEDQGFGNEQFF

size: many
J: TRBJ2-2
V: TRBV9
CDR3: CASSGHPGLPDTGELFF

size: .
J: TRBJ2-1
V: TRBV13
CDR3: CASSLESPYGEQFF

size: many
J: TRBJ1-1
V: TRBV4-3
CDR3: CASSQEGFGGDNTEAFF

size: many
J: TRBJ2-3
V: TRBV7-8
CDR3: CAIRTVLTDTQYF

size: few
J: TRBJ2-3
V: TRBV5-1
CDR3: CASSPGLAGAWDTQYF

size: .
J: TRBJ2-1
V: TRBV18
CDR3: CASSPRPGGSYNEQFF

size: few
J: TRBJ2-7
V: TRBV30
CDR3: CAWSVLVAPYEQYF

size: many
J: TRBJ2-7
V: TRBV4-1
CDR3: CASSAGPGDNDEQYF

size: few
J: TRBJ2-1
V: TRBV5-1
CDR3: CASSAGRNNEQFF

size: many
J: TRBJ1-4
V: TRBV4-1
CDR3: CASRPERWGEKLFF

size: few
J: TRBJ1-6
V: TRBV4-3
CDR3: CASSQFQGGSPLHF

size: many
J: TRBJ2-3
V: TRBV12-3/TRBV12-4
CDR3: CASSPSTTDTQYF

size: many
J: TRBJ2-3
V: TRBV12-3/TRBV12-4
CDR3: CASSLGFDRGGTDTQYF

size: many
J: TRBJ2-3
V: TRBV7-3
CDR3: CASSEGLAGAPGTDTQYF

size: many
J: TRBJ2-6
V: TRBV20-1
CDR3: CSASMTSYRVSGANVLTF

size: .
J: TRBJ1-4
V: TRBV12-3/TRBV12-4
CDR3: CASRDGDRGNEKLFF

size: many
J: TRBJ2-2
V: TRBV9
CDR3: CASSPWGTPKTGELFF

size: many
J: TRBJ1-4
V: TRBV5-1
CDR3: CASSLYFRGDYEKLFF

size: .
J: TRBJ2-7
V: TRBV7-9
CDR3: CASSPNLANEQYF

size: few
J: TRBJ2-2
V: TRBV5-1
CDR3: CASLTYTGELFF

size: few
J: TRBJ2-1
V: TRBV7-9
CDR3: CASSLGLANEQFF

size: few
J: TRBJ2-3
V: TRBV5-4
CDR3: CASSFGTVGTDTQYF

size: many
J: TRBJ1-6
V: TRBV4-3
CDR3: CASSQVFSDSYNSPLHF

size: many
J: TRBJ1-3
V: TRBV12-3/TRBV12-4
CDR3: CASSFTGFSGNTIYF

size: many
J: TRBJ1-1
V: TRBV5-6
CDR3: CASSFRTGVTEAFF

size: .
J: TRBJ2-3
V: TRBV2
CDR3: CASNTGTDTQYF

size: few
J: TRBJ2-6
V: TRBV7-6
CDR3: CASSAVVLSSGANVLTF

size: .
J: TRBJ2-6
V: TRBV20-1
CDR3: CSAWDIYSGANVLTF

size: many
J: TRBJ2-5
V: TRBV6-5
CDR3: CASNPAGGETQYF

size: many
J: TRBJ2-7
V: TRBV29-1
CDR3: CSVVFGLAGSSYEQYF

size: few
J: TRBJ1-2
V: TRBV11-2
CDR3: CASSNEGGGYTF

size: many
J: TRBJ2-3
V: TRBV7-9
CDR3: CASSPRQGVSTDTQYF

size: many
J: TRBJ1-1
V: TRBV6-5
CDR3: CASVKKGEETEAFF

size: many
J: TRBJ1-5
V: TRBV5-5
CDR3: CASSLGTGANQPQHF

size: many
J: TRBJ1-1
V: TRBV4-1
CDR3: CASSRRQGGLNTEAFF

size: few
J: TRBJ2-1
V: TRBV13
CDR3: CASSHTGGDYNEQFF

size: few
J: TRBJ2-7
V: TRBV10-2
CDR3: CASSRRAGGRNEQYF

size: many
J: TRBJ1-2
V: TRBV29-1
CDR3: CSVEDRDTYGYTF

size: few
J: TRBJ2-5
V: TRBV7-2
CDR3: CASSTSQETQYF